This T cell receptor (beta chain) was found in a study of blood T cells in healthy people across ages (dated by TCRdb to 2014 to 2015). In the study overall: In model experiments, roughly one uniquely barcoded TCR beta cDNA molecule per two T cells was captured by template switching. The donors were divided into four age groups: young (average around 16 years), middle-aged (around 37), aged (roughly 66) and long-lived (more than 75). Using deep sequencing normalized with unique cDNA molecular identifiers, the study measured how TCR beta repertoire diversity changes with age. Donors of different ages were randomly distributed across sequencing lanes to avoid experimental bias. Two additional independent replicas of 1 million unique cDNA reads from the same blood draw were analyzed for two donors (one aged 18 to 29 and one aged 80 or older).

The approximately 39 donors, aged roughly 6 to 95 years, were systemically healthy Caucasian individuals from Russia. Approximately 9.3 milliliters of peripheral blood were drawn from each donor into EDTA-treated Vacutainer tubes. Ficoll-Paque density-gradient centrifugation was used to isolate PBMCs, with at least 7 million obtained per sample. Trizol reagent was used to extract total RNA from the PBMCs, yielding at least 5.5 micrograms per sample. For every donor, flow cytometry on a PBMC aliquot measured the percentage of naive CD45RAhigh/CD27high T cells. As for this clonotype: Its antigen is currently not known. No per-base quality is available; no much larger clone lies one base away.

Library construction relied on 5' RACE. Sequencer: Illumina HiSeq 2500. The second PCR ran for about 7 to 11 cycles and used a J-beta primer mix along with a sample-barcoded 5' primer. Each TCR beta cDNA molecule received a unique molecular identifier from a template-switch 5' adaptor carrying 12 random nucleotides. Each sample yielded at least 2.5 million CDR3-containing paired-end reads. First-strand cDNA was synthesized from all RNA with the Mint cDNA synthesis kit, primed by a TRBC-specific oligonucleotide. Following uracil-DNA glycosylase treatment, all cDNA underwent a first 18-cycle PCR with the universal primers M1SS and BC2_uni_R. Per the original workflow: For normalization, 1 million high-quality reads were randomly selected from each sample, with every read carrying a distinct molecular identifier. Reads sharing molecular identifiers were discarded rather than binned into consensus sequences. CDR3 identification, clonotype clustering and error correction used MiTCR with a Q25 quality threshold and the strictest error-elimination algorithm. Lower-bound total TCR beta diversity was estimated with a nonparametric unseen species model using Euler transformation. The public reads were reanalyzed by TCRdb: fastp trimming at Q25, MiXCR alignment, in-frame beta chains only. Entries are consolidated by CDR3 protein sequence, retaining the most common genes and DNA. V and J calls and clone size were set by TCRdb, not the authors. The sample table contains 2 million or so distinct CDR3 sequences; only one count was recorded for roughly 49% of them. Over 2% of the sample lies in the top ten.

A distance of 6 bases separates the germline ends of V and J, which lose 0 bases and 0 bases respectively. The CDR3 goes from the cysteine to the phenylalanine over 14 residues. Only CDR3 DNA is held: 42 bases, read in frame from base 1. Looking up the germline V gene yields CDR1 LGHNA and CDR2 YNFKEQ. Study-level results and caveats: Estimates of total diversity based on one million sequenced T cells were considered lower bounds and underestimates. Compared with the aged group, the long-lived group had more naive CD4+ T cells, fewer expanded clones and increased TCR diversity, a pattern suggesting age selection. The CMV infection status of donors was not known, potentially confounding age-related changes in expanded clonotypes. As age increased, observed TCR beta diversity per million T cells dropped in a roughly linear way, and a significant reduction was already evident by age around 41. Since profiling was done on bulk unsorted PBMCs, naive and antigen-experienced compartments could not be conclusively compared. The percentage of naive T cells measured by flow cytometry correlated strongly with observed TCR beta diversity.

The TCR originated in a woman between 40 and 55 years old in good health. Sample: blood. The chain couples TRBV4-2 to TRBJ2-7; the D segment cannot be called with confidence. For the CDR3, the sequence is CASSQDATSYEQYF. The bases are TGTGCCAGCAGCCAAGATGCCACCTCCTACGAGCAGTACTTC.